This T cell receptor (beta chain) appears in the sequencing data of a study of immune reconstitution after stem cell transplant in scleroderma. This clonotype was counted at least ten times. The CDR3 totals 11 residues. The V gene lost 4 bases and the J gene lost 10 bases, with 13 bases spanning the gap. Per germline, CDR1 DFQATT and CDR2 SNEGSKA (reference sequence). From the RT-PCR reads, TCRdb called clonotypes with MiXCR, one entry per CDR3 protein. The repertoire holds about 1,900 distinct CDR3 sequences, with roughly 13% as singletons. This receptor was identified in a female donor with systemic sclerosis. The chain joins TRBV20-1 to TRBJ2-5; possibly TRBD1 or TRBD2 for D (6 bases each). This sample was obtained before or after autologous hematopoietic stem cell transplantation (not recorded which). The CDR3 is CSAKGGRSQYF. The CDR3 DNA follows: TGCAGTGCTAAGGGGGGAAGGAGCCAGTACTTC.